This TCR beta chain is drawn from a study of technical replicates of blood from a few donors. This clone was counted a single time. The repertoire was sequenced with immunoSEQ multiplex PCR; TCRdb's copy has only in-frame clones and lacks some. The sample has about 13,000 clones; about 95% are singletons. The trim removed 6 bases at V and 6 bases at J, leaving 4 bases unmatched. The CDR3 runs to 14 residues. Germline V CDR1 and CDR2: MNHNS, SASEGT. The sample was PBMCs. The chain is built from TRBV6-1 and TRBJ2-2, with 10 bases lining up with TRBD2. The source is a human donor in good health. The CDR3: CASRGTSEAGELFF. CDR3 in DNA: TGTGCCAGCAGGGGGACTAGCGAGGCCGGGGAGCTGTTTTTT.